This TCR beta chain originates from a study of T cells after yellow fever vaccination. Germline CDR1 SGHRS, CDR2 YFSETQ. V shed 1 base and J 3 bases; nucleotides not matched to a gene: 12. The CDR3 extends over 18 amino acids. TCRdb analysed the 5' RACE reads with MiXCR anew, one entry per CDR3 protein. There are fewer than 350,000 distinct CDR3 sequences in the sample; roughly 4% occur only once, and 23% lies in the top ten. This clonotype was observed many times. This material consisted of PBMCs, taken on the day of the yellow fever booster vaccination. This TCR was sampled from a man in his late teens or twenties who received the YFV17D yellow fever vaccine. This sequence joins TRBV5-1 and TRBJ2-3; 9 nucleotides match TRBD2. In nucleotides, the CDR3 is TGCGCCAGCAGCTTGCGGGCCGCTGGCGGGGGGGCAACAGATACGCAGTATTTT. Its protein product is CASSLRAAGGGATDTQYF.